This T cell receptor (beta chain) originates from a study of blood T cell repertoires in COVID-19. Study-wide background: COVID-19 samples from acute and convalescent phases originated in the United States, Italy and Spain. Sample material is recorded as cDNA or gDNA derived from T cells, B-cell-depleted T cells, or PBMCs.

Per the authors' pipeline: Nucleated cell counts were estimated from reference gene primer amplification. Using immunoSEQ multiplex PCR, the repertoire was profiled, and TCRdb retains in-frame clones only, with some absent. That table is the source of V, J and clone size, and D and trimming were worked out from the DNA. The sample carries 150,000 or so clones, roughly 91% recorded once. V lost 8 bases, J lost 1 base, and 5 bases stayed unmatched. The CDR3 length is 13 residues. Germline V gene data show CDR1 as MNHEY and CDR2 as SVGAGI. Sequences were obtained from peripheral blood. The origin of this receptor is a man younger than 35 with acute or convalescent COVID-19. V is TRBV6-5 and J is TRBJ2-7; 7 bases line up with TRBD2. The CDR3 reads CASQAGPSYEQYF. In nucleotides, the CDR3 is TGTGCCAGCCAAGCGGGGCCTTCCTACGAGCAGTACTTC.